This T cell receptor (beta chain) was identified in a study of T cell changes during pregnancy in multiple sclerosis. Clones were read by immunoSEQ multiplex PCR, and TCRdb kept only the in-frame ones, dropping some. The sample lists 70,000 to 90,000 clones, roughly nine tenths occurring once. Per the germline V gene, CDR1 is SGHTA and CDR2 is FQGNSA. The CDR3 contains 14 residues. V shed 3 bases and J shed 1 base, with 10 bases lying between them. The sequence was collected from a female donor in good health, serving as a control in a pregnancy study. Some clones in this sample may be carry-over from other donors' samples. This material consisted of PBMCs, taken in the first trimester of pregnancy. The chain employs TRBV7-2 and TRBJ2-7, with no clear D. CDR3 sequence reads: CASSLSSWSYEQYF. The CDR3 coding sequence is TGTGCCAGCAGCTTGTCTAGTTGGTCCTACGAGCAGTACTTC. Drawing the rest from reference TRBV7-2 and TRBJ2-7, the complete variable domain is GAGVSQSPSNKVTEKGKDVELRCDPISGHTALYWYRQSLGQGLEFLIYFQGNSAPDKSGLPSDRFSAERTGGSVSTLTIQRTQQEDSAVYLCASSLSSWSYEQYFGPGTRLTVT.